This paragraph covers one T cell receptor beta chain sequence. The antigen remains undetermined. Method: immunoSEQ multiplex PCR; TCRdb's copy keeps in-frame clones and lacks some. The sample yields 100,000 or so clones, about 79% seen once. Germline V gene data show CDR1 as MNHEY and CDR2 as SMNVEV (reference sequence). There are 13 residues in the CDR3. With 3 bases removed from V and 6 bases from J, the gap between germline ends came to 8 bases. The data derive from a study of PD-1 blockade in mismatch repair-deficient tumors. The wider study: Patients had 12 to 13 mismatch repair-deficient cancer types and were previously treated and progressing.

Whole-study findings and limits: After pembrolizumab, tumor-resident clones rose rapidly, then generally contracted before radiologic responses.

PCR or immunohistochemistry showed mismatch repair deficiency in every enrolled patient. The TCR-sequenced patients were three responders to pembrolizumab. The sequences come from peripheral blood, collected roughly 35 weeks after starting pembrolizumab. The gene calls are TRBV27 and TRBJ2-2; D may be TRBD1 (5 bases). The clonotype originates from an adult with mismatch repair-deficient cancer. CDR3 loop: CASSFWGAGELFF. The CDR3 DNA reads TGTGCCAGCAGTTTCTGGGGCGCCGGGGAGCTGTTTTTT.